This T cell receptor (beta chain) is drawn from a study of low-dose radiotherapy and immunotherapy resistance in tumors. Study-level background: Ipilimumab 1 mg/kg every six weeks, together with nivolumab 240 mg every two weeks, was given intravenously to patients. On a schedule of every two weeks, intravenous cyclophosphamide at a dose of 200 mg/m2 was delivered one day before each radiation and immunotherapy administration. Patients received 300 mg of oral aspirin each day across four cycles, commencing on cycle 1 day 1.

Trimming removed 0 bases at V and 4 bases at J, with 12 bases between. Germline CDR1 is LGHDT and CDR2 is YNNKEL (reference sequence). The CDR3 runs 16 residues. TRAV and TRBV primers primed cDNA for both TCRalpha and TCRbeta. TCRs were put through approximately 20 PCR cycles of amplification with Phusion. A constant-region primer and the V-primer adapter served as the primer pair. In vitro transcription amplified isolated mRNA. TCRdb re-called the reads with MiXCR, one entry per CDR3 protein. This table holds some 40,000 distinct CDR3 sequences, around 21% found once. Time point specified: after trial treatment. Treatment defined: LDRT plus nivolumab, ipilimumab, low-dose cyclophosphamide and aspirin (RACIN trial).

This material consisted of PBMCs, taken after low-dose radiotherapy plus immunotherapy. The rearrangement uses TRBV3-1 and TRBJ1-4, with unresolved D. This TCR came from a female donor with ovarian cancer. The CDR3 loop reads CASSQDDVGNNEKLFF. The CDR3 DNA reads TGTGCCAGCAGCCAAGATGATGTCGGAAATAATGAAAAACTGTTTTTT.